These 18 T cell receptor beta chains were all obtained from the same sample, sequenced in a study of T cells in Graves' hyperthyroidism and ophthalmopathy. Researchers took RNA transcripts and amplified the TCR beta CDR3 regions from them. During a first-round RT-PCR of the TCR CDR3, the HTBI primer set was used. TCRdb reanalysed the multiplex PCR reads using MiXCR and keeps one entry per CDR3 protein. This sample has some 760,000 distinct CDR3 sequences, with 13% to 15% found just once. What was sequenced was blood. Every receptor here comes from a woman under 30 with Graves' hyperthyroidism.

This clonotype was seen only a few times. The gene calls are TRBV20-1 and TRBJ1-2; D not certain. Germline V gene data show CDR1 as DFQATT and CDR2 as SNEGSKA (reference sequence). This CDR3 comprises 11 residues. V was trimmed by 7 bases and J by 1 base, leaving 7 bases between them. The CDR3 loop reads CSEVLNYGYTF. The CDR3 nucleotides read TGCAGTGAAGTACTTAACTATGGCTACACCTTC.

In this sample, this clonotype turned up a few times. The rearrangement joins TRBV28 to TRBJ2-3; TRBD2 agrees at 10 bases. J lost 4 bases, V lost 5 bases, and 12 bases had no gene match. CDR1 and CDR2 from the germline V gene are MDHEN and SYDVKM. This CDR3 is 17 amino acids long. CDR3 coding DNA: TGTGCCAGCAGTCGCCCTTTAGCGGGAGGAGTTCCAGATACGCAGTATTTT. Translation: CASSRPLAGGVPDTQYF.

This clonotype was observed at least ten times. This chain uses TRBV7-6 with TRBJ2-3; possibly TRBD2 for D (6 bases). The CDR3 loop spans 14 amino acids. Trimming pared 5 bases from V and 4 bases from J, leaving 13 bases between. Looked up from germline, CDR1 is SGHVS and CDR2 is FNYEAQ. The CDR3 DNA is TGTGCCAGCAGCCCACTAGCTCTCCCAGATACGCAGTATTTT. The encoded protein is CASSPLALPDTQYF.

The table lists this clonotype with many counts. The chain recombines TRBV28 with TRBJ2-2, with D hard to call. The V gene's germline CDR1 is MDHEN and CDR2 SYDVKM. V gave up 8 bases and J gave up 1 base, with 8 bases separating them. The CDR3 sequence is 13 residues long. This CDR3 is CASVYENTGELFF. As DNA, the CDR3 is TGTGCCAGCGTTTACGAGAACACCGGGGAGCTGTTTTTT.

This clonotype was observed a handful of times. This rearrangement joins TRBV4-1 to TRBJ2-7; D may match TRBD1 or TRBD2 (5 bases each). CDR1 and CDR2 (germline): MGHRA, YSYEKL. The CDR3 is 15 residues long. V dropped 2 bases and J dropped 2 bases, with 13 bases sitting between them. The CDR3 sequence: CASSQSDWGTYEQYF. The DNA of the CDR3 is TGCGCCAGCAGCCAAAGTGATTGGGGGACCTACGAGCAGTACTTC.

This clonotype was counted a few times. The chain couples TRBV29-1 to TRBJ1-2; 9 bases are shared with TRBD1. There are 12 residues in the CDR3. V was clipped by 7 bases and J by 7 bases; unmatched bases: 7. Germline CDR1 is SQVTM and CDR2 is ANQGSEA. The chain's CDR3 is CSGRQGGSGYTF. The CDR3 region has the DNA TGCAGCGGAAGACAGGGGGGGAGTGGCTACACCTTC. Full variable domain (remainder filled in from reference TRBV29-1 and TRBJ1-2): SAVISQKPSRDICQRGTSLTIQCQVDSQVTMMFWYRQQPGQSLTLIATANQGSEATYESGFVIDKFPISRPNLTFSTLTVSNMSPEDSSIYLCSGRQGGSGYTFGSGTRLTVV.

This clonotype was seen a single time. The V gene is TRBV12-3 or TRBV12-4, the J gene TRBJ2-3, with 8 bases identical to TRBD1. The length of the CDR3 is 16 residues. J was trimmed by 3 bases and V by 1 base; bases with no gene match: 6. The CDR3 bases are TGTGCCAGCAGTTTAGAGGCAGGGGGCGCGACAGATACGCAGTATTTT. Amino acids: CASSLEAGGATDTQYF.

This clonotype has ten or more counts. The V and J genes are TRBV7-2 and TRBJ2-7; the D is unclear. Trimming took 1 base from V and 4 from J, leaving 11 bases between them. CDR3 length equals 14 residues. CDR1 and CDR2 from the germline V gene are SGHTA and FQGNSA. CDR3 nucleotides: TGTGCCAGCAGCTTAGGGGCCACCTATTACGAGCAGTACTTC. Residues: CASSLGATYYEQYF.

This clonotype was counted ten times or more. The chain couples TRBV12-3 or TRBV12-4 to TRBJ1-2; D unresolved. This CDR3 has 16 residues. V dropped 4 bases and J dropped 4 bases, with 19 bases sitting between them. CDR3 nucleotides: TGTGCCAGCAGTTACCCCGGGAACGCCATGGGCTATGGCTACACCTTC. Protein product: CASSYPGNAMGYGYTF.

This clonotype was counted many times. The genes are TRBV12-3 or TRBV12-4 and TRBJ2-3; 13 bases align to TRBD2. The CDR3 sequence is 17 residues long. After removal of 4 bases from V and 5 bases from J, the junction contained 9 bases not matched to a gene. For the CDR3, the DNA is TGTGCCAGCAGTTCGGGACTAGCGGGACCACTTAGAGATACGCAGTATTTT. It specifies CASSSGLAGPLRDTQYF.

This clonotype was picked up a small number of times. This chain links TRBV2 with TRBJ2-7; D uncertain. CDR3 length: 14 residues. Trimming took 5 bases from V and 4 from J, leaving 15 bases between them. Per germline, CDR1 SNHLY and CDR2 FYNNEI. CDR3 amino acids: CASSPTVLPYEQYF. CDR3 DNA: TGTGCCAGCAGTCCGACCGTGCTCCCTTACGAGCAGTACTTC.

This clonotype was detected many times. The chain has TRBV20-1 and TRBJ2-3, with 10 bases identical to TRBD2. The CDR3 consists of 14 residues. CDR1 is DFQATT and CDR2 is SNEGSKA in the germline V gene (reference sequence). V dropped 5 bases and J dropped 5; count of bases not matched to a gene: 7. The CDR3, as DNA: TGCAGTGCTCTGCAGCGGGAGGGTAAAGATACGCAGTATTTT. The encoded protein is CSALQREGKDTQYF.

This clonotype has ten or more counts. The chain combines TRBV11-3 with TRBJ2-1, with 14 bases that match TRBD2. Germline assignment: CDR1 SGHNT and CDR2 YENEEA. The CDR3 length is 21 residues. V lost 5 bases, J lost 4 bases, and 19 bases stayed unmatched. The DNA for the CDR3 is TGTGCCAGCAGCCTAACGATTAGACTAGCGGGAGGGCCTGGGTCTTACAATGAGCAGTTCTTC. Translated: CASSLTIRLAGGPGSYNEQFF.

This clonotype was seen a few times. The chain uses TRBV10-2 and TRBJ2-1, with 11 bases matching TRBD2. The CDR3 covers 15 residues. The germline V gene encodes CDR1 WSHSY and CDR2 SAAADI. The V gene end was trimmed by 9 bases and the J gene end by 10 bases; junction bases not matched to a gene: 14. CDR3 sequence (DNA): TGCGCCAGTGAGCACGGGACTAGCGGTACAATGGAGCAGTTCTTC. As protein: CASEHGTSGTMEQFF.

On this clonotype: A much bigger clone sits one base away, suggesting this may be a read error. The V and J genes are TRBV28 and TRBJ2-7; D is uncertain. The CDR3 runs 14 residues. Per the germline V gene, CDR1 is MDHEN and CDR2 is SYDVKM. The CDR3 sequence: CASSPAHIRYGQYF. The CDR3 DNA follows: TGTGCCAGCAGTCCCGCTCACATTCGTTACGGGCAGTACTTC.

The V and J genes are TRBV7-8 and TRBJ2-2, with D perhaps TRBD1 (6 bases). V was cut by 0 bases and J by 7 bases, with 15 bases left in between. The germline CDR1 and CDR2 sequences are SGHVS and FQNEAQ. CDR3 length: 16 amino acids. The DNA for the CDR3 is TGTGCCAGCAGCTTAGCGCCCCAACAGGGTGGCGGGGAGCTGTTTTTT. This encodes CASSLAPQQGGGELFF.

This clonotype was counted ten times or more. The chain uses TRBV20-1 and TRBJ2-1; D is perhaps TRBD2 (5 bases). Germline CDR1 reads DFQATT; CDR2 reads SNEGSKA (reference sequence). V lost 6 bases and J 7 bases, leaving 16 bases between the germline ends. The CDR3 is 13 residues long. As DNA, the CDR3 is TGCAGTGCCGAGTTACGGAGGAAAAATGAGCAGTTCTTC. Encoded protein: CSAELRRKNEQFF.

This clonotype was detected ten times or more. The gene calls are TRBV11-2 and TRBJ2-5, with D hard to call. V was cut by 3 bases and J by 2 bases, with 7 bases left in between. CDR3 length equals 13 residues. CDR1 is SGHAT, CDR2 FQNNGV, per germline. The CDR3 DNA sequence: TGTGCCAGCAGCTTCTGGCAGCAAGAGACCCAGTACTTC. Translation: CASSFWQQETQYF.